This TCR beta chain appears in the sequencing data of a study of control samples from healthy donors and cancer patients. Sequencing used immunoSEQ multiplex PCR; TCRdb keeps in-frame clones, though not all of them. Of roughly 30,000 clones listed, roughly 87% are singletons. The clonotype originates from a female donor with melanoma. Specimen: formalin-fixed, paraffin-embedded tissue.

CDR3 DNA: TGTGCCAGCAGCGTAGATAGCGGACCCTACAATGAGCAGTTCTTC. Protein: CASSVDSGPYNEQFF. The chain carries TRBV9 and TRBJ2-1; perhaps TRBD2 as D (6 bases). Deletions cut 0 bases from V and 2 bases from J, with 9 bases between. The germline gives CDR1 SGDLS, CDR2 YYNGEE. The CDR3 is made up of 15 amino acids. Complete variable domain (other parts from reference TRBV9 and TRBJ2-1): DSGVTQTPKHLITATGQRVTLRCSPRSGDLSVYWYQQSLDQGLQFLIQYYNGEERAKGNILERFSAQQFPDLHSELNLSSLELGDSALYFCASSVDSGPYNEQFFGPGTRLTVL.